This TCR beta chain was identified in a study of graft-versus-host responses after intestinal transplantation. Whole-study results and caveats: Clonal ratios of graft-versus-host to host-versus-graft in allografts were high for patients exhibiting graft-donor T cell macrochimerism.

As to this clone: What it binds is unknown.

The CDR3 is 15 residues long. V was pared by 6 bases and J by 2 bases, with 15 bases between. Germline values: CDR1 MNHNY, CDR2 SVGAGI (reference sequence). Generated by immunoSEQ multiplex PCR, the TCRdb table keeps only in-frame clones and is missing some. The data show some 55,000 clones, with 75% to 95% seen just once and over 4.5% held by the top ten. The receptor comes from a human patient who received an intestinal transplant, so some T cells may come from the graft donor. The starting material was PBMCs, obtained around 95 weeks after intestinal transplant. The V and J genes are TRBV6-6 and TRBJ2-3, with D possibly being TRBD1 or TRBD2 (5 bases each). CDR3 nucleotide sequence: TGTGCCAGCAGCCAGGGAGCACCCTACACAGATACGCAGTATTTT. Translated: CASSQGAPYTDTQYF.